A selection of T cell receptor beta chains follows, all from one sample in a study of blood T cell repertoires in COVID-19. This table comes from immunoSEQ multiplex PCR, and its TCRdb copy is limited to in-frame clones, with some not included. The table records over 200,000 clones, around 86% of them present only once. Specimen: peripheral blood. The source is a man between 60 and 75 years old who had recovered from COVID-19. The CDR3 runs from the conserved cysteine through the conserved F or W. Each record gives: J gene, D gene, V gene, CDR3 protein, CDR3 DNA. D genes are given only for firm matches.

J gene: TRBJ2-2
D gene: TRBD2
V gene: TRBV7-3
CDR3 protein: CASSLTLAGVYTGELFF
CDR3 DNA: TGTGCCAGCAGCTTAACGTTAGCGGGAGTATACACCGGGGAGCTGTTTTTT

J gene: TRBJ2-5
D gene: TRBD2
V gene: TRBV7-3
CDR3 protein: CASSPGGTAETQYF
CDR3 DNA: TGTGCCAGCAGCCCCGGGGGGACCGCGGAGACCCAGTACTTC

J gene: TRBJ2-7
D gene: .
V gene: TRBV19
CDR3 protein: CASSREPYEQYF
CDR3 DNA: TGTGCCAGCTCTCGGGAGCCCTACGAGCAGTACTTC

J gene: TRBJ2-7
D gene: .
V gene: TRBV7-2
CDR3 protein: CASSLGGDISSYEQYF
CDR3 DNA: TGTGCCAGCAGCTTAGGCGGCGATATTAGCTCCTACGAGCAGTACTTC

J gene: TRBJ1-2
D gene: .
V gene: TRBV6-1
CDR3 protein: CASSEGWGWQGTNYGYTF
CDR3 DNA: TGTGCCAGCAGTGAAGGATGGGGTTGGCAGGGGACGAACTATGGCTACACCTTC

J gene: TRBJ2-7
D gene: TRBD2
V gene: TRBV6-1
CDR3 protein: CASSEVASGNNEQYF
CDR3 DNA: TGTGCCAGCAGTGAAGTGGCTAGCGGGAACAACGAGCAGTACTTC

J gene: TRBJ2-7
D gene: .
V gene: TRBV27
CDR3 protein: CASSLSGSEQYF
CDR3 DNA: TGTGCCAGCAGTTTATCGGGCTCCGAGCAGTACTTC

J gene: TRBJ2-2
D gene: .
V gene: TRBV18
CDR3 protein: CASSPQQRQNTGELFF
CDR3 DNA: TGTGCCAGCTCACCACAACAGAGACAGAACACCGGGGAGCTGTTTTTT

J gene: TRBJ2-2
D gene: TRBD2
V gene: TRBV6-5
CDR3 protein: CASIKLAGITGELFF
CDR3 DNA: TGTGCCAGCATCAAACTAGCGGGAATCACCGGGGAGCTGTTTTTT

J gene: TRBJ2-5
D gene: TRBD2
V gene: TRBV19
CDR3 protein: CASSIRSGGARETQYF
CDR3 DNA: TGTGCCAGTAGTATACGAAGCGGGGGGGCCAGAGAGACCCAGTACTTC

J gene: TRBJ2-1
D gene: TRBD2
V gene: TRBV11-2
CDR3 protein: CASSLQSGRALGVFF
CDR3 DNA: TGTGCCAGCAGCTTGCAAAGCGGGAGGGCCTTGGGGGTGTTCTTC

J gene: TRBJ1-1
D gene: TRBD1
V gene: TRBV5-6
CDR3 protein: CASSVPGQGATEAFF
CDR3 DNA: TGTGCCAGCAGCGTCCCGGGACAGGGGGCCACTGAAGCTTTCTTT